The 5 T cell receptor beta chains listed next were all sequenced from one sample in a study of B cell selection in AIRE deficiency. The sorted conventional CD4 T cells were gated as CD4+CD127+. Repertoires were generated with immunoSEQ multiplex PCR, while TCRdb's copy carries only in-frame clones and drops some. The profile covers roughly 25,000 clones, with nearly 97% appearing a single time and roughly 0.23% taken by the ten largest. The sample comprised CD4+CD127+ conventional T cells sorted from PBMCs. The source of these receptors is a human donor in good health.

The chain employs TRBV19 and TRBJ2-3; 8 bases match TRBD2. Germline CDR1 LNHDA, CDR2 SQIVND (reference sequence). Unmatched junction bases numbered 6, after V lost 1 base and J lost 6 bases. CDR3 length: 15 residues. As DNA, the CDR3 is TGTGCCAGTAGTATAGCGGGACTAGTGCCCGATACGCAGTATTTT. Protein product: CASSIAGLVPDTQYF. The variable domain in full, completed from reference TRBV19 and TRBJ2-3, reads DGGITQSPKYLFRKEGQNVTLSCEQNLNHDAMYWYRQDPGQGLRLIYYSQIVNDFQKGDIAEGYSVSREKKESFPLTVTSAQKNPTAFYLCASSIAGLVPDTQYFGPGTRLTVL.

The chain carries TRBV18 and TRBJ2-1, with 12 bases matching TRBD2. With 0 bases clipped from V and 7 bases from J, the junction kept 4 bases outside the gene matches. The CDR3 totals 16 residues. The germline CDR1 and CDR2 sequences are KGHSH and LQKENI. The CDR3 DNA follows: TGTGCCAGCTCACCACCTCTAGCGGGAGGGCCGAATGAGCAGTTCTTC. It translates to CASSPPLAGGPNEQFF.

The chain is built from TRBV29-1 and TRBJ2-7; D unclear. Germline-derived CDR1 and CDR2 are SQVTM and ANQGSEA. The length of the CDR3 is 13 residues. Trimming shortened V by 0 bases and J by 0 bases, and 6 bases separated the two germline ends. The CDR3 bases are TGCAGCGTTGAAGATCCGGGCTCCTACGAGCAGTACTTC. Protein sequence: CSVEDPGSYEQYF.

This chain uses TRBV27 with TRBJ2-5, with 7 bases that match TRBD2. The V and J ends lost 4 bases and 5 bases, in that order; junction bases with no gene match: 7. CDR1 is MNHEY and CDR2 is SMNVEV in the germline V gene (reference sequence). The length of the CDR3 is 14 residues. This CDR3 reads CASSSSGGGETQYF. DNA for the CDR3: TGTGCCAGCAGTTCCTCTGGGGGAGGGGAGACCCAGTACTTC.

The genes are TRBV6-5 and TRBJ1-4, with D unclear. With 7 bases removed from V and 4 bases from J, the gap between germline ends came to 7 bases. The germline CDR1 and CDR2 sequences are MNHEY and SVGAGI. The CDR3 extends over 12 amino acids. CDR3 DNA sequence: TGTGCCAGCACCCTGCTTAATGAAAAACTGTTTTTT. Encoded protein: CASTLLNEKLFF.